What follows is one T cell receptor beta chain and its context. The data originate from a study of blood T cell repertoires in COVID-19. Study-level information: The origin of the acute and convalescent COVID-19 samples was the United States, Italy and Spain. PBMCs, B-cell-depleted T cells, or T cells provided the cDNA or gDNA that made up the material.

Per the original data handling: For nucleated cells, counts were estimated from reference gene primer amplification. The table came from immunoSEQ multiplex PCR; TCRdb's copy has only in-frame clones and leaves some out. The DNA gave D and trimming, while V, J and clone size come from that table. The data contain approximately 110,000 clones, about 86% of them singletons. Germline V gene sequence: CDR1 SGHAT, CDR2 FQNNGV. CDR3 length: 17 residues. With V trimmed by 1 base and J by 6 bases, 11 bases remained unmatched. The J gene is TRBJ2-5, the V gene TRBV11-2; TRBD1 matches at 10 bases. The TCR sequence derives from a woman in her fifties or sixties with active or convalescent COVID-19. Sample: peripheral blood. DNA of the CDR3: TGTGCCAGCAGCTTAGGGTTAATTCCGGGACAGGGGAAGACCCAGTACTTC. It is translated as CASSLGLIPGQGKTQYF.